Listed below are T cell receptor beta chains from one sample, sequenced in a study of blood T cells in healthy people across ages. From the 5' RACE reads, TCRdb called clonotypes with MiXCR, one entry per CDR3 protein. Of about 670,000 distinct CDR3 sequences in the sample, over 40% were seen once. Specimen: blood. The receptors originated from an elderly woman in good health. Both conserved end residues are part of each CDR3.

v_gene	j_gene	CDR3aa
TRBV20-1	-	CSASVGDLREQYF
TRBV10-3	TRBJ2-7	CAISLPPGQGVEQYF
TRBV29-1	TRBJ2-3	CSETVSYTQYF
TRBV20-1	TRBJ2-1	CSARDQKHGSYNEQFF
TRBV5-1	TRBJ2-5	CASSLLAGGQETQYF
TRBV29-1	TRBJ2-5	CSVDKLQETQYF
TRBV6-2/TRBV6-3	TRBJ1-1	CASNRDPNTEAFF
TRBV13	TRBJ1-4	CASSLDRINEKLFF
TRBV4-1	TRBJ1-4	CASSQVGMPNEKLFF
TRBV7-9	TRBJ2-1	CASSPGATGETVNEQFF
TRBV14	TRBJ2-7	CASSQSWGSVQYF
TRBV12-3/TRBV12-4	TRBJ1-1	CASSPTGTGGGGTEAFF
TRBV28	TRBJ1-4	CASSRQEKLFF
TRBV6-5	TRBJ2-7	CASSYSGGSGEQYF
TRBV20-1	TRBJ2-3	CSVVGPYTQYF
TRBV10-1	TRBJ2-3	CASSESGGRIDTQYF
TRBV5-1	TRBJ1-1	CASSLVLGAEAFF
TRBV7-2	TRBJ2-1	CASSPVQGGWNEQFF
TRBV28	TRBJ2-7	CASRAGLASSSQYF
TRBV9	TRBJ2-1	CASSVAGFITGGPGPYNEQFF
TRBV4-1	TRBJ2-3	CASSVADLDTQYF
TRBV7-9	TRBJ1-2	CASGLGVAGVYGYTF
TRBV7-9	TRBJ2-6	CASSSSDTASGANVLTF
TRBV29-1	-	CSVGREGAYEQYF
TRBV30	TRBJ2-6	CAWTLGGQGAHSGANVLTF
TRBV10-3	TRBJ1-6	CAISRSSIGSPLHF
TRBV20-1	TRBJ2-1	CSARARQSGRNDEQFF
TRBV29-1	TRBJ2-1	CSARKRELSNEQFF
TRBV20-1	TRBJ2-1	CSAIRGAGEQFF
TRBV10-2	TRBJ1-2	CASRSGGTGYGYGYTF
TRBV7-2	TRBJ2-7	CASSEYGYEQYF
TRBV7-2	TRBJ2-5	CASSLELAGVQETQYF
TRBV3-1	TRBJ1-1	CASSQVRRGTEAFF
TRBV20-1	TRBJ1-5	CSARGGGSNQPQHF
TRBV24-1	TRBJ2-5	CATSGPSGGTQYF
TRBV29-1	TRBJ1-1	CSADRSDTEAFF
TRBV6-5	TRBJ2-1	CASRRAGEQFF